These T cell receptor beta chains were read from a single sample in a study of graft-versus-host responses after intestinal transplantation. Clones were sequenced by immunoSEQ multiplex PCR, and TCRdb holds only the in-frame ones, with some missing. The repertoire holds 73,000 or so clones, with around 90% as singletons. For these TCRs, the target antigens are not known. This sample comprised unstimulated CD8+ T cells sorted from spleen or lymph node cells, obtained before transplant. These receptors came from a human donor who was the organ donor for an intestinal transplant. CDR3s include the opening cysteine and the closing phenylalanine or tryptophan. Each record gives: J gene, clone size, D gene, V gene, CDR3 length, CDR3 DNA, CDR3 protein. A D gene is named only where the DNA matches it firmly. Not all rows give a size; the values are once, few, many and, for expanded clones, a class.

j_gene: TRBJ2-3
abundance: -
d_gene: TRBD2
v_gene: TRBV10-2
len: 16
CDR3nt: TGCGCCAGCAGTGATACTAGCGGGACTCGCACAGATACGCAGTATTTT
CDR3aa: CASSDTSGTRTDTQYF

j_gene: TRBJ1-2
abundance: -
d_gene: -
v_gene: TRBV15
len: 12
CDR3nt: TGTGCCACCAGCAGAGATCTAAGTGGCTACACCTTC
CDR3aa: CATSRDLSGYTF

j_gene: TRBJ2-5
abundance: -
d_gene: -
v_gene: TRBV5-4
len: 15
CDR3nt: TGTGCCAGCAGACACGAACAGGGCCCCCAAGAGACCCAGTACTTC
CDR3aa: CASRHEQGPQETQYF

j_gene: TRBJ2-3
abundance: -
d_gene: -
v_gene: TRBV27
len: 15
CDR3nt: TGTGCCAGCAGTCTCCAGAGGGTCAGAACAGATACGCAGTATTTT
CDR3aa: CASSLQRVRTDTQYF

j_gene: TRBJ1-1
abundance: -
d_gene: -
v_gene: TRBV19
len: 9
CDR3nt: TGTGCCAGTAGCCCTGTGGCTTTCTTT
CDR3aa: CASSPVAFF

j_gene: TRBJ1-1
abundance: -
d_gene: TRBD1
v_gene: TRBV5-6
len: 15
CDR3nt: TGTGCCAGCAGCTTGCATCCACAGGGGTACACTGAAGCTTTCTTT
CDR3aa: CASSLHPQGYTEAFF

j_gene: TRBJ1-1
abundance: -
d_gene: -
v_gene: TRBV29-1
len: 11
CDR3nt: TGCAGCGTTGTATCAGAACCAGAAGCTTTCTTT
CDR3aa: CSVVSEPEAFF

j_gene: TRBJ1-1
abundance: -
d_gene: TRBD1
v_gene: TRBV29-1
len: 13
CDR3nt: TGCAGCGCTACAGGGGGCTGGGGCACTGAAGCTTTCTTT
CDR3aa: CSATGGWGTEAFF

j_gene: TRBJ1-6
abundance: once
d_gene: -
v_gene: TRBV4-3
len: 20
CDR3nt: TGCGCCAGCAGCCAACGGGGTTACCCGTTTCTAAGGTCCTATAATTCACCCCTCCACTTT
CDR3aa: CASSQRGYPFLRSYNSPLHF

j_gene: TRBJ2-5
abundance: -
d_gene: -
v_gene: TRBV7-9
len: 13
CDR3nt: TGTGCCAGCAGCGCGGACAGTTTAGAGACCCAGTACTTC
CDR3aa: CASSADSLETQYF

j_gene: TRBJ2-2
abundance: -
d_gene: -
v_gene: TRBV9
len: 13
CDR3nt: TGTGCCAGCAGCGTAGCAGGGCCCGGGGAGCTGTTTTTT
CDR3aa: CASSVAGPGELFF

j_gene: TRBJ1-5
abundance: -
d_gene: -
v_gene: TRBV4-1
len: 17
CDR3nt: TGCGCCAGCAGCCTCGGAGGCGTCGAATATAGCAATCAGCCCCAGCATTTT
CDR3aa: CASSLGGVEYSNQPQHF

j_gene: TRBJ1-1
abundance: -
d_gene: TRBD1
v_gene: TRBV5-6
len: 15
CDR3nt: TGTGCCAGCAGCTTAGGGCGGACAGGGTTCACTGAAGCTTTCTTT
CDR3aa: CASSLGRTGFTEAFF

j_gene: TRBJ2-1
abundance: -
d_gene: -
v_gene: TRBV7-6
len: 14
CDR3nt: TGTGCCAGCAGCTTAGCGGGGCTCCTTCGGGAGCAGTTCTTC
CDR3aa: CASSLAGLLREQFF

j_gene: TRBJ1-4
abundance: -
d_gene: TRBD1
v_gene: TRBV4-2
len: 17
CDR3nt: TGTGCCAGCAGCCAAGTCGAGACAGGGGGAACTAATGAAAAACTGTTTTTT
CDR3aa: CASSQVETGGTNEKLFF

j_gene: TRBJ1-1
abundance: -
d_gene: -
v_gene: TRBV4-1
len: 15
CDR3nt: TGCGCCAGCAGCCAATCGGCAGGGCGGAGCACTGAAGCTTTCTTT
CDR3aa: CASSQSAGRSTEAFF

j_gene: TRBJ1-1
abundance: -
d_gene: TRBD1
v_gene: TRBV29-1
len: 12
CDR3nt: TGCAGCGTGAAACTAGGGGGCGCAGAAGCTTTCTTT
CDR3aa: CSVKLGGAEAFF

j_gene: TRBJ1-5
abundance: -
d_gene: TRBD1
v_gene: TRBV30
len: 15
CDR3nt: TGTGCCTGGACGACGGGACAGAATAGCAATCAGCCCCAGCATTTT
CDR3aa: CAWTTGQNSNQPQHF

j_gene: TRBJ2-5
abundance: -
d_gene: -
v_gene: TRBV7-9
len: 12
CDR3nt: TGTGCCAGCAGCTTCTTAGAAGAGACCCAGTACTTC
CDR3aa: CASSFLEETQYF

j_gene: TRBJ1-2
abundance: -
d_gene: -
v_gene: TRBV5-5
len: 12
CDR3nt: TGTGCCAGCAGCTTCGGTGACAATGGCTACACCTTC
CDR3aa: CASSFGDNGYTF

j_gene: TRBJ1-1
abundance: -
d_gene: TRBD1
v_gene: TRBV19
len: 15
CDR3nt: TGTGCCAGTAGTTCTCCCGGGACAGGGGTTACTGAAGCTTTCTTT
CDR3aa: CASSSPGTGVTEAFF

j_gene: TRBJ1-2
abundance: -
d_gene: -
v_gene: TRBV27
len: 12
CDR3nt: TGTGCCAGCAGTTTTCGGGGGTATGGCTACACCTTC
CDR3aa: CASSFRGYGYTF

j_gene: TRBJ1-4
abundance: -
d_gene: TRBD1
v_gene: TRBV7-9
len: 14
CDR3nt: TGTGCCAGCAGCCCGCGACAGGGGAGTGAAAAACTGTTTTTT
CDR3aa: CASSPRQGSEKLFF

j_gene: TRBJ1-1
abundance: -
d_gene: -
v_gene: TRBV2
len: 15
CDR3nt: TGTGCCAGCAGTGACCGGACAGATATGAACACTGAAGCTTTCTTT
CDR3aa: CASSDRTDMNTEAFF

j_gene: TRBJ2-3
abundance: -
d_gene: -
v_gene: TRBV15
len: 16
CDR3nt: TGTGCCACCAGCAACTCCCACCGGGACACTTCGGATACGCAGTATTTT
CDR3aa: CATSNSHRDTSDTQYF

j_gene: TRBJ2-1
abundance: -
d_gene: TRBD1
v_gene: TRBV19
len: 15
CDR3nt: TGTGCCAGTAGTACCGGGACAGGGTCGGACAATGAGCAGTTCTTC
CDR3aa: CASSTGTGSDNEQFF

j_gene: TRBJ2-2
abundance: -
d_gene: -
v_gene: TRBV6-5
len: 13
CDR3nt: TGTGCCAGCAGTTACGCGGAAACCGGGGAGCTGTTTTTT
CDR3aa: CASSYAETGELFF